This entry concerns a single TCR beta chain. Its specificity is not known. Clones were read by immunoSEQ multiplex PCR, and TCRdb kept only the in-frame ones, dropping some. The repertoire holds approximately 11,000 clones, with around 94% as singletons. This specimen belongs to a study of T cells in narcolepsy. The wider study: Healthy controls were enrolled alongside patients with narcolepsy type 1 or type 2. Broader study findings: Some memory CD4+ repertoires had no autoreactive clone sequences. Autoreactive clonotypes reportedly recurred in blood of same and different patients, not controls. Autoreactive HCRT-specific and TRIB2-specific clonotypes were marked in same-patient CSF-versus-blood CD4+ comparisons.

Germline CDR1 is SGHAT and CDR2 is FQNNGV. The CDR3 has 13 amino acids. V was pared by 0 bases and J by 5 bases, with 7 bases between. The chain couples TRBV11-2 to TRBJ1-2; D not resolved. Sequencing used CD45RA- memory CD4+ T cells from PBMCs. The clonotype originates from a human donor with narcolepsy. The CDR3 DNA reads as TGTGCCAGCAGCTTAGACAGAACTTATGGCTACACCTTC. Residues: CASSLDRTYGYTF. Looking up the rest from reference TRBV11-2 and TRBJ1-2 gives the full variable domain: EAGVAQSPRYKIIEKRQSVAFWCNPISGHATLYWYQQILGQGPKLLIQFQNNGVVDDSQLPKDRFSAERLKGVDSTLKIQPAKLEDSAVYLCASSLDRTYGYTFGSGTRLTVV.